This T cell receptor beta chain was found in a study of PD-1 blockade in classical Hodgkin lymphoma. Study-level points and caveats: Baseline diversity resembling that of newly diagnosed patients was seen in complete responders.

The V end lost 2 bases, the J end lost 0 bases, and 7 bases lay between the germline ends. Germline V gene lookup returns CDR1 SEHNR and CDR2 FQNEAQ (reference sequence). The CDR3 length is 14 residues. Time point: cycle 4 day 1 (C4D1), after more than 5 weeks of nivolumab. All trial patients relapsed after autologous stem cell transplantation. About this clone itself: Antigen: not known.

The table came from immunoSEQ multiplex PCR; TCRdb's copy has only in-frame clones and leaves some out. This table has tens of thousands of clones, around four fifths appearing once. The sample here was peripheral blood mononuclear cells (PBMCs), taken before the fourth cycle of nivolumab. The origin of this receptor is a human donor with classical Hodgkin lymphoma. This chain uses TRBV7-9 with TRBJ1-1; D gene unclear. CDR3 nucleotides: TGTGCCAGCAGCTTAACCAGTCTGAACACTGAAGCTTTCTTT. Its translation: CASSLTSLNTEAFF.